This entry describes one TCR beta chain. Its matching antigen is unknown. Trimming removed 2 bases from V and 4 bases from J; junction bases left unmatched: 4. The CDR3 is 14 amino acids. CDR1 and CDR2 from the germline V gene are LNHDA and SQIVND (reference sequence). With 60 Vbeta and 13 Jbeta primers, the PCR was carried out. TCRdb's table, derived via immunoSEQ multiplex PCR, lists solely in-frame clones and lacks some. The data contain around 150,000 clones, 70% to 80% of them singletons. This sample was included in a study of cytomegalovirus exposure and HLA in healthy donors. Across the whole study: The approximately 120 million unique TCR beta sequences, from around 200 million T cells, were found by an earlier analysis. Early release data held approximately 81 million unique TCRs from HLA-typed donors.

Study-level points and caveats: A list of around 160 TCR beta chains associated with cytomegalovirus was given. A later analysis found common viral pathogens apparently linked to several of the most significant clusters.

The rearrangement uses TRBV19 and TRBJ1-2; 7 nucleotides match TRBD1. The TCR sequence derives from a man between 35 and 55 years old in good health and CMV-seronegative. Sequenced material: PBMCs. The CDR3 DNA sequence: TGTGCCAGTAGTATAAAAGGGGGCGGCTATGGCTACACCTTC. Amino acids: CASSIKGGGYGYTF.